Shown below are 22 T cell receptor beta chains from a single sample sequenced in a study of shared clonotypes between healthy human individuals. Method: immunoSEQ multiplex PCR; TCRdb's copy keeps in-frame clones and lacks some. The sample lists nearly 2 million clones, approximately 94% occurring once. Only CD45RO-negative cells positively selected for CCR7 counted as naive CD8 cells, so terminally differentiated effector memory CD45RA+ cells were excluded. The specimen sequenced was naive CD8+ T cells sorted from blood. Source of these receptors: a man between 18 and 29 years old in good health.

J is TRBJ2-2 and V is TRBV28, with D hard to call. Per germline, CDR1 MDHEN and CDR2 SYDVKM. The V and J ends lost 3 bases and 4 bases respectively, with 9 bases between them. This CDR3 is built from 14 residues. The CDR3 loop reads CASSFLQSTGELFF. As DNA, the CDR3 is TGTGCCAGCAGTTTCCTCCAGAGCACCGGGGAGCTGTTTTTT.

Remarks on this clone: Other nucleotide sequences in the sample specify the same CDR3. This chain connects TRBV6-5 to TRBJ2-7, with D maybe TRBD2 (6 bases). CDR3 length equals 14 residues. V lost 0 bases to trimming and J lost 6 bases, with 12 bases between them. CDR1 and CDR2 from the germline V gene are MNHEY and SVGAGI. The DNA for the CDR3 is TGTGCCAGCAGTTACTCCGGAGGGTTGGGCGAGCAGTACTTC. It yields the protein CASSYSGGLGEQYF.

The chain links TRBV6-5 to TRBJ1-2; TRBD1 is a possible D gene (5 bases). Trimming pared 0 bases from V and 3 bases from J, leaving 14 bases between. The length of the CDR3 is 16 residues. The germline V gene encodes CDR1 MNHEY and CDR2 SVGAGI. Here the CDR3 DNA reads TGTGCCAGCAGTTACTCGATGTCTGGGGGTGACTATGGCTACACCTTC. Amino acids: CASSYSMSGGDYGYTF.

Comment on this clone: Other DNA sequences in this sample translate to the same CDR3. The rearrangement links TRBV5-4 to TRBJ2-1; either TRBD1 or TRBD2 may fit D (6 bases each). V lost 0 bases and J 1 base, leaving 8 bases between the germline ends. CDR3 length equals 15 residues. Germline V gene sequence: CDR1 SGHNT, CDR2 YYREEE (reference sequence). The CDR3 nucleotides are TGTGCCAGCAGCTTGGCGGGGGCATCCTACAATGAGCAGTTCTTC. Residues: CASSLAGASYNEQFF.

The J gene is TRBJ2-1, the V gene TRBV4-3, with a possible D match to TRBD1 (5 bases). Germline V gene data show CDR1 as LGHNA and CDR2 as YSLEER. V was shortened by 1 base and J by 6 bases, with 10 bases between the two germline ends. The CDR3 is made up of 14 amino acids. This chain's CDR3 is CASSQAGLLNEQFF. In DNA form, the CDR3 reads TGCGCCAGCAGCCAAGCAGGGCTACTCAATGAGCAGTTCTTC.

This chain uses TRBV4-1 with TRBJ2-1; D might be TRBD2 (5 bases). The CDR3 runs to 14 residues. The V end was cut by 1 base, the J end by 2 bases, with 6 bases between. Germline CDR1 MGHRA, CDR2 YSYEKL. CDR3 nucleotides: TGCGCCAGCAGCCAAGCGGGAACCTACAATGAGCAGTTCTTC. Residues: CASSQAGTYNEQFF.

The V call is TRBV4-1, the J call TRBJ2-7; 9 nucleotides agree with TRBD1. Germline V gene data show CDR1 as MGHRA and CDR2 as YSYEKL. V lost 4 bases, J lost 4 bases, and 11 bases stayed unmatched. CDR3 length equals 16 residues. CDR3 amino acids: CASSPTTGQGTYEQYF. CDR3 bases: TGCGCCAGCAGCCCAACTACCGGACAGGGGACTTACGAGCAGTACTTC.

The rearrangement joins TRBV10-2 to TRBJ2-5; D remains ambiguous. Germline values: CDR1 WSHSY, CDR2 SAAADI. The CDR3 has 12 residues. The ends were cut back, 1 base at V and 5 bases at J, with 5 bases in the middle. CDR3 region: CASSEYKETQYF. The DNA for the CDR3 is TGCGCCAGCAGTGAGTACAAGGAGACCCAGTACTTC.

The chain joins TRBV6-6 to TRBJ1-5; D ambiguous. CDR1 and CDR2 (germline): MNHNY, SVGAGI (reference sequence). Trimming took 8 bases from V and 1 from J, leaving 15 bases between them. The length of the CDR3 is 15 residues. The CDR3 bases are TGTGCCAGCGGAGGAGGAGAAACCAGCAATCAGCCCCAGCATTTT. It specifies CASGGGETSNQPQHF.

The chain links TRBV2 to TRBJ1-2; D ambiguous. CDR3 length: 14 amino acids. Germline lookup yields CDR1 SNHLY and CDR2 FYNNEI. Trimming shortened V by 0 bases and J by 2 bases, and 7 bases separated the two germline ends. CDR3 sequence (DNA): TGTGCCAGCAGTGAAGCGCTAGGGAACTATGGCTACACCTTC. It specifies CASSEALGNYGYTF.

The chain links TRBV27 to TRBJ2-1, with D uncertain. CDR3 length: 15 residues. The V gene lost 5 bases and the J gene lost 7 bases, with 18 bases spanning the gap. Germline loops: CDR1 MNHEY, CDR2 SMNVEV (reference sequence). The CDR3 DNA follows: TGTGCCAGCAGTCCCTTCCCCTCGGATGGGAATGAGCAGTTCTTC. Residues: CASSPFPSDGNEQFF.

J is TRBJ2-2 and V is TRBV28; no clear D gene. V lost 1 base and J 0 bases, leaving 3 bases between the germline ends. The CDR3 spans 14 residues. Germline assignment: CDR1 MDHEN and CDR2 SYDVKM. CDR3 DNA sequence: TGTGCCAGCAGTTTATTGGCGAACACCGGGGAGCTGTTTTTT. Protein sequence: CASSLLANTGELFF.

The chain carries TRBV30 and TRBJ2-1; TRBD1 matches 9 bases. Trimming at V came to 2 bases and at J to 9 bases, leaving 11 bases not matched to a gene. The length of the CDR3 is 15 residues. CDR1 and CDR2 from the germline V gene are GTSNPN and SVGIG (reference sequence). The CDR3 nucleotides are TGTGCCTGGAGTATGATTAGACAGGGGGAGGTTGAGCAGTTCTTC. The encoded protein is CAWSMIRQGEVEQFF. Full variable domain (remainder filled in from reference TRBV30 and TRBJ2-1): SQTIHQWPATLVQPVGSPLSLECTVEGTSNPNLYWYRQAAGRGLQLLFYSVGIGQISSEVPQNLSASRPQDRQFILSSKKLLLSDSGFYLCAWSMIRQGEVEQFFGPGTRLTVL.

J is TRBJ2-3 and V is TRBV11-2, with 10 bases fitting TRBD2. Losses at the gene ends were 4 bases for V and 1 base for J; bases not matched to a gene: 2. Per the germline V gene, CDR1 is SGHAT and CDR2 is FQNNGV. The CDR3 covers 15 residues. CDR3: CASSWLAGGTDTQYF. The CDR3 nucleotides are TGTGCCAGCAGCTGGCTAGCGGGAGGCACAGATACGCAGTATTTT.

In this sample, this clone turned up a few times. The V and J genes are TRBV27 and TRBJ2-7; TRBD1 matches at 8 bases. In germline, CDR1 is MNHEY, CDR2 SMNVEV (reference sequence). After removal of 7 bases from V and 4 bases from J, the junction contained 12 bases not matched to a gene. The CDR3 runs 15 residues. The DNA of the CDR3 is TGTGCCAGCACCACAGGGACAGGTCCTTCGTACGAGCAGTACTTC. Translating it yields CASTTGTGPSYEQYF.

The chain joins TRBV9 to TRBJ2-1, with 10 bases that match TRBD2. J gave up 6 bases and V 3 bases, and 9 bases lay outside the gene matches. This CDR3 comprises 16 residues. Germline V CDR1 and CDR2: SGDLS, YYNGEE. The CDR3 region is CASSASSGGAVNEQFF. CDR3 DNA sequence: TGTGCCAGCAGCGCCTCCAGCGGGGGGGCAGTCAATGAGCAGTTCTTC.

V is TRBV9 and J is TRBJ2-5, with D possibly matching TRBD2 (6 bases). The CDR3 is made up of 14 amino acids. Germline V gene data show CDR1 as SGDLS and CDR2 as YYNGEE. V was pared by 3 bases and J by 5 bases, with 14 bases between. The CDR3 DNA sequence: TGTGCCAGCAGCGAGGGGACTCTCCTGGAGACCCAGTACTTC. It codes for CASSEGTLLETQYF.

The chain links TRBV29-1 to TRBJ2-1; 7 bases are a match to TRBD1. The V segment lost 4 bases and the J segment 6 bases; nucleotides outside the gene matches: 0. Looked up from germline, CDR1 is SQVTM and CDR2 is ANQGSEA. The CDR3 loop spans 11 amino acids. CDR3 nucleotides: TGCAGCGTTGGGGACAGCAATGAGCAGTTCTTC. Encoded protein: CSVGDSNEQFF.

V gene TRBV5-8 combines with J gene TRBJ1-5, with D maybe TRBD1 (5 bases). Trimming cost V 2 bases and J 0 bases, with 15 bases left between them. CDR3 length: 17 amino acids. Per germline, CDR1 SGHTS and CDR2 YDEGEE. CDR3 sequence: CASSFVGVTYSNQPQHF. The DNA for the CDR3 is TGTGCCAGCAGCTTCGTAGGGGTGACTTATAGCAATCAGCCCCAGCATTTT.

This clone has just one count. The V gene is TRBV6-1, the J gene TRBJ1-2, with D uncertain. Trimming took 1 base from V and 7 from J, leaving 7 bases between them. CDR1 and CDR2 (germline): MNHNS, SASEGT. The CDR3 extends over 12 amino acids. This CDR3 reads CASSEVLGGYTF. As DNA, the CDR3 is TGTGCCAGCAGTGAAGTCCTCGGTGGCTACACCTTC.

In regard to this clone: The same CDR3 also results from other DNA sequences found in this sample. This chain uses TRBV27 with TRBJ1-2; D is perhaps TRBD1 (5 bases). V lost 3 bases, J lost 0 bases, and 8 bases lay in between. The CDR3 is made up of 14 amino acids. Looked up from germline, CDR1 is MNHEY and CDR2 is SMNVEV (reference sequence). The chain's CDR3 is CASSFTGANYGYTF. Written as DNA, the CDR3 is TGTGCCAGCAGTTTCACGGGGGCTAACTATGGCTACACCTTC.

V usage is TRBV30 and J usage is TRBJ2-5; D could derive from TRBD1 or TRBD2 (6 bases each). The CDR3 consists of 14 residues. The germline CDR1 and CDR2 sequences are GTSNPN and SVGIG (reference sequence). V lost 0 bases to trimming and J lost 5 bases, with 13 bases between them. DNA for the CDR3: TGTGCCTGGAGTGTAGGGTCGGGGGCGGAGACCCAGTACTTC. The encoded protein is CAWSVGSGAETQYF. Using reference TRBV30 and TRBJ2-5 for the parts outside the CDR3, the full variable domain is SQTIHQWPATLVQPVGSPLSLECTVEGTSNPNLYWYRQAAGRGLQLLFYSVGIGQISSEVPQNLSASRPQDRQFILSSKKLLLSDSGFYLCAWSVGSGAETQYFGPGTRLLVL.